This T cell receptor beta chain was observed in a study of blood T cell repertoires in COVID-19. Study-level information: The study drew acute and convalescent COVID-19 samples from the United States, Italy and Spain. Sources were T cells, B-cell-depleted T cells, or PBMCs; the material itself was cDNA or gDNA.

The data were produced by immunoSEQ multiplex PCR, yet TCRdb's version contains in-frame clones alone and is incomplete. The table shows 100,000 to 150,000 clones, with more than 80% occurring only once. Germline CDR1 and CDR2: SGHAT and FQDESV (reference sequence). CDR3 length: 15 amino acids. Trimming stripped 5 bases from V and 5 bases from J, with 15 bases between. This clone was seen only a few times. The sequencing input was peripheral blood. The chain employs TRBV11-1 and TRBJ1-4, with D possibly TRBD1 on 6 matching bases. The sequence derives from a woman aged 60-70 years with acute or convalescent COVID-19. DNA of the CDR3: TGTGCCAGCAGCCCAACTACAGGGCTAAATGAAAAACTGTTTTTT. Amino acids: CASSPTTGLNEKLFF.